This T cell receptor beta chain originates from a study of T-cell reconstitution after alpha-beta-depleted transplantation in children (dated by TCRdb to 2015 to 2016). With respect to the entire study: The study quantitatively tracked T-cell immune reconstitution after TCRalphabeta/CD19-depleted allogeneic hematopoietic cell transplantation in children using TCR repertoire profiling.

A remark on this clonotype: Its antigen is not yet known. The sample holds no much larger clone one base away, and base qualities are not on file.

Receptor libraries were prepared by PCR. Sequenced using an Illumina HiSeq 2500. TCR libraries were prepared with molecular barcoding, using unique molecular identifiers to normalize TCRbeta repertoire quantification. Clones were called with MiXCR by TCRdb after fastp trimmed the public reads at Q25, and only in-frame beta chains were retained. Here each entry gathers all rows of one CDR3 protein and keeps the most common genes and DNA. The sample yields over 550,000 distinct CDR3 sequences; about 11% were counted once. The leading ten clones occupy less than 4.5% of the sample. The sequenced sample was PBMCs from the stem cell graft donor, obtained from the stem cell graft. The receptor was derived from a human donor who donated a stem cell graft to a child with acute myeloid leukemia.

The CDR3 protein is CASSVGTINTEAFF. The DNA reads as follows: TGTGCCAGCAGCGTGGGGACAATAAACACTGAAGCTTTCTTT. The V and J segments used are TRBV9 and TRBJ1-1, with TRBD1 as a weak D call on 6 bases. From a lookup of the germline V gene, CDR1 and CDR2 are SGDLS and YYNGEE. The V and J ends are trimmed by 2 bases and 2 bases, leaving 10 bases between them. Including the terminal cysteine and phenylalanine, the CDR3 comprises 14 residues. Only CDR3 DNA is held: 42 bases, read in frame from base 1.